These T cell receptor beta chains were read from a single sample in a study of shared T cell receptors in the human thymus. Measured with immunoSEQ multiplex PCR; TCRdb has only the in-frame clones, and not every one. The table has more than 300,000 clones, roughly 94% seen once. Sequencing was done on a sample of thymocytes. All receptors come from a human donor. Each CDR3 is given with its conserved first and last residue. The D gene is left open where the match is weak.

CDR3: CAISLIPKTSSPYNEQFF
V: TRBV10-3
D: TRBD2

CDR3: CASSSERIPDTQYF
V: TRBV5-4
D: .

CDR3: CASSSNWRGVAGDVSDTQYF
V: TRBV28
D: TRBD2

CDR3: CASSQEPASGSPETDTQYF
V: TRBV14
D: TRBD2

CDR3: CASTPSGRETQYF
V: TRBV11-2
D: .

CDR3: CASYIRGPGADTQYF
V: TRBV27
D: .

CDR3: CASSQAGEWENEQFF
V: TRBV4-3
D: .

CDR3: CASSLKGHSRRHYGYTF
V: TRBV27
D: .

CDR3: CASSLLQGNQPQHF
V: TRBV7-2
D: .

CDR3: CSARASYEQYF
V: TRBV20-1
D: .

CDR3: CASSLSSGDGYTF
V: TRBV27
D: .

CDR3: CAVQITDTQYF
V: TRBV10-3
D: .

CDR3: CASSFRKNSGSRGYEQFF
V: TRBV28
D: TRBD2

CDR3: CATSRHNFSGRPNTGELFF
V: TRBV15
D: TRBD2

CDR3: CASSVSIAGGPPDTQYF
V: TRBV10-2
D: TRBD2

CDR3: CASSLEGQPNYGYTF
V: TRBV27
D: TRBD1

CDR3: CASSFRGLRTRSYEQFF
V: TRBV5-4
D: TRBD2

CDR3: CAISVTGTLFYGYTF
V: TRBV10-3
D: .

CDR3: CASSQGTSGSNEQFF
V: TRBV7-6
D: TRBD2

CDR3: CASSGPRRKRGGKNIQYF
V: TRBV10-2
D: TRBD2

CDR3: CAWRGLAGVGEQYF
V: TRBV30
D: TRBD2

CDR3: CASSQVVGALPYEQYF
V: TRBV14
D: .

CDR3: CASSLGTGKTQYF
V: TRBV18
D: TRBD1

CDR3: CASSFEGMNYEQYF
V: TRBV28
D: .

CDR3: CASSLEGPYSGGGSYNEQFF
V: TRBV11-2
D: .

CDR3: CASSLLPGILEGAFF
V: TRBV28
D: .

CDR3: CASSLMGRGLDYTGELFF
V: TRBV28
D: .

CDR3: CATSRDTLHEKLFF
V: TRBV15
D: .

CDR3: CASSREETQYF
V: TRBV27
D: .

CDR3: CAESQGQGHEQYF
V: TRBV30
D: TRBD1

CDR3: CASSFSGGTNPCTDTQYF
V: TRBV28
D: .

CDR3: CATSAENLNTGELFF
V: TRBV5-1
D: .

CDR3: CASSDEGFGTEAFF
V: TRBV6-1
D: TRBD1

CDR3: CASSLAGQGLNEQYF
V: TRBV7-2
D: TRBD1

CDR3: CASSLSPLTSGPSYEQYF
V: TRBV28
D: TRBD2

CDR3: CAWRRAGGLPERHEQFF
V: TRBV30
D: TRBD2

CDR3: CASSSDKNTGELFF
V: TRBV19
D: .

CDR3: CASSQDPDGRSTDTQYF
V: TRBV4-3
D: .

CDR3: CASSKCGGYTF
V: TRBV19
D: .

CDR3: CASSMLVGSSPYEQYF
V: TRBV19
D: .

CDR3: CASRADTDTQYF
V: TRBV19
D: .

CDR3: CATSPSVAETQYF
V: TRBV15
D: .

CDR3: CASSAGAVSGGNNEQFF
V: TRBV9
D: TRBD2

CDR3: CATAVTDVVSYEQYF
V: TRBV6-5
D: .

CDR3: CASSFPEAAYNEQFF
V: TRBV28
D: .

CDR3: CASSLVGGDTGELFF
V: TRBV5-1
D: .

CDR3: CASREGARGYTF
V: TRBV2
D: TRBD1

CDR3: CASSPRDLEETQYF
V: TRBV5-1
D: .

CDR3: CASSLAGVEQYF
V: TRBV7-2
D: .

CDR3: CASALDWGYEQYF
V: TRBV12-5
D: .

CDR3: CASSHMKGLAGRGSYEQYF
V: TRBV11-2
D: TRBD2

CDR3: CASSAQSNEQFF
V: TRBV2
D: .

CDR3: CASTKRGPETQYF
V: TRBV28
D: TRBD1

CDR3: CATSREGGLAADAYEQYF
V: TRBV15
D: TRBD2

CDR3: CATSRDPGMAPQHF
V: TRBV15
D: .

CDR3: CATAAFRGDTDTQYF
V: TRBV15
D: TRBD2

CDR3: CASSSRSGGQGARETQYF
V: TRBV5-4
D: TRBD1

CDR3: CASSVRFASGLLMNTEAFF
V: TRBV7-9
D: .